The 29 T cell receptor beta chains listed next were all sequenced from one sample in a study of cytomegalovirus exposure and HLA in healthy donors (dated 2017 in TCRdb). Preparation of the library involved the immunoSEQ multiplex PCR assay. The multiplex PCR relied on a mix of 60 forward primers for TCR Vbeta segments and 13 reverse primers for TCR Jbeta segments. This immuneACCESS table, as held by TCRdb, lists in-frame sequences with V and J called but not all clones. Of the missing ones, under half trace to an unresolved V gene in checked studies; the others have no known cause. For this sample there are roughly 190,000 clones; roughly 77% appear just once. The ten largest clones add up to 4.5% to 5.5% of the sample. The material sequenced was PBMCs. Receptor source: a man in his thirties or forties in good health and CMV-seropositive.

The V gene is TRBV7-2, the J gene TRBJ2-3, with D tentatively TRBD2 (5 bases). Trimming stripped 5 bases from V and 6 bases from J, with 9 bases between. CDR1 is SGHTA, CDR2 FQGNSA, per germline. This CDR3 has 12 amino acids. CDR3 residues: CASSPRTDTQYF. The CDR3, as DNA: TGTGCCAGCAGCCCCCGGACTGATACGCAGTATTTT.

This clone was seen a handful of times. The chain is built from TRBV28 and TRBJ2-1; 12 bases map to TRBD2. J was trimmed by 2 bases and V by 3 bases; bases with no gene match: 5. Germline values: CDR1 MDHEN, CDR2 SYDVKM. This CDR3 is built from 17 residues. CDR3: CASSFASGRAAYNEQFF. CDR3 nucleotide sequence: TGTGCCAGCAGTTTTGCTAGCGGGAGGGCCGCCTACAATGAGCAGTTCTTC. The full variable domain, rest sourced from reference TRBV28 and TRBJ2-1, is DVKVTQSSRYLVKRTGEKVFLECVQDMDHENMFWYRQDPGLGLRLIYFSYDVKMKEKGDIPEGYSVSREKKERFSLILESASTNQTSMYLCASSFASGRAAYNEQFFGPGTRLTVL.

For the CDR3, the DNA is TGTGCCAGTAGCAAGGGGGTTTCGGAGACCCAGTACTTC. Translation gives CASSKGVSETQYF. The chain links TRBV19 to TRBJ2-5; D might be TRBD1 (6 bases). Trimming took off 6 bases at V and 5 bases at J, with 13 bases between the two ends. Germline CDR1 LNHDA, CDR2 SQIVND (reference sequence). CDR3 length: 13 amino acids.

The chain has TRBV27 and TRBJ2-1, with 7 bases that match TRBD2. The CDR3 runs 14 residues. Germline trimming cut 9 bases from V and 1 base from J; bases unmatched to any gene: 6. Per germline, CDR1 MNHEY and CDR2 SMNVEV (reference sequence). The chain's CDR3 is CASWPGGSYNEQFF. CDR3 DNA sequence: TGTGCCAGTTGGCCCGGGGGGTCCTACAATGAGCAGTTCTTC.

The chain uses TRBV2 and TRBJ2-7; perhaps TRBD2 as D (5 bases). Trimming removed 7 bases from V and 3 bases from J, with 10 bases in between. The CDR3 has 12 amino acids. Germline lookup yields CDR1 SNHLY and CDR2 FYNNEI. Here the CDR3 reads CASNIDYYEQYF. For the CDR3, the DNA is TGTGCCAGCAATATCGACTACTACGAGCAGTACTTC.

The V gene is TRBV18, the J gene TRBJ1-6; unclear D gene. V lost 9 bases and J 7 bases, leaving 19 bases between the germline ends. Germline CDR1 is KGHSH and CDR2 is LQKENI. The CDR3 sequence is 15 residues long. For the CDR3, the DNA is TGTGCCAGTTCCCCAATCGACGGAGCCAATTCACCCCTCCACTTT. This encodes CASSPIDGANSPLHF.

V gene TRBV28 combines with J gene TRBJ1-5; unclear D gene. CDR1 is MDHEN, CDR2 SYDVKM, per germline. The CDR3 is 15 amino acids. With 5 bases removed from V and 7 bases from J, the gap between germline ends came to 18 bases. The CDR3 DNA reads TGTGCCAGCAGTCGGGATGTTGAGGAACTACAGCCCCAGCATTTT. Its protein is CASSRDVEELQPQHF.

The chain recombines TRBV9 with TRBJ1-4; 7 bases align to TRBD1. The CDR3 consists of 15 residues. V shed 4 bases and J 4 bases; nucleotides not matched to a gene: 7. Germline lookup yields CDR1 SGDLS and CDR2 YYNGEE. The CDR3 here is CASSTSGQFNEKLFF. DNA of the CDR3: TGTGCCAGCAGCACCTCGGGACAGTTTAATGAAAAACTGTTTTTT. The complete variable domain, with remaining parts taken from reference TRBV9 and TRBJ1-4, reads DSGVTQTPKHLITATGQRVTLRCSPRSGDLSVYWYQQSLDQGLQFLIQYYNGEERAKGNILERFSAQQFPDLHSELNLSSLELGDSALYFCASSTSGQFNEKLFFGSGTQLSVL.

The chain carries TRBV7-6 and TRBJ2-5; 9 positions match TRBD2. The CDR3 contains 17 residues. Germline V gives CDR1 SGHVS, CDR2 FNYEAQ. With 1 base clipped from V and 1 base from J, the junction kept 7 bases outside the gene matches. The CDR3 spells CASSLVGGGGSQETQYF. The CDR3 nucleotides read TGTGCCAGCAGCTTAGTAGGCGGGGGGGGCTCCCAAGAGACCCAGTACTTC. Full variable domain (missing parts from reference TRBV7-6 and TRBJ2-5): GAGVSQSPRYKVTKRGQDVALRCDPISGHVSLYWYRQALGQGPEFLTYFNYEAQQDKSGLPNDRFSAERPEGSISTLTIQRTEQRDSAMYRCASSLVGGGGSQETQYFGPGTRLLVL.

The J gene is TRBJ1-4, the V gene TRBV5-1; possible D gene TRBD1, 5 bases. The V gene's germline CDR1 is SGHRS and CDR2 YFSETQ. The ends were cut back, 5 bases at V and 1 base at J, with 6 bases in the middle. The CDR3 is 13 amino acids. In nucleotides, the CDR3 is TGCGCCAGCAGGCAGGGAACTAATGAAAAACTGTTTTTT. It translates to CASRQGTNEKLFF.

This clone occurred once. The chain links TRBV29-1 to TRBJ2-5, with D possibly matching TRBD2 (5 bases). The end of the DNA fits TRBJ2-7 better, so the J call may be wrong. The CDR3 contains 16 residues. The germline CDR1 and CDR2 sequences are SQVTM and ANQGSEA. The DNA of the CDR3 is TGCAGCGTTGAAGTAGGTTGGACGAGAGGGTTCTACGAGCAGTACTTC. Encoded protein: CSVEVGWTRGFYEQYF.

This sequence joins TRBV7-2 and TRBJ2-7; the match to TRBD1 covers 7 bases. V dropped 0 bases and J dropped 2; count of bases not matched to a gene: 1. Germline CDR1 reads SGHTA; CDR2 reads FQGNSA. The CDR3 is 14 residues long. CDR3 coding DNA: TGTGCCAGCAGCTTAGCGGGGACAGCCTACGAGCAGTACTTC. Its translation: CASSLAGTAYEQYF.

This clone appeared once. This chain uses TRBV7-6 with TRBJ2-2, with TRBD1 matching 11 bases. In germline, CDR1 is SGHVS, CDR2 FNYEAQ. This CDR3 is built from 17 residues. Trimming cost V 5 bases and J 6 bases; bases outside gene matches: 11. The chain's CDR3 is CASSPRLPGQGAGELFF. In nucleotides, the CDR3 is TGTGCCAGCAGCCCGAGGCTACCGGGACAGGGGGCCGGGGAGCTGTTTTTT.

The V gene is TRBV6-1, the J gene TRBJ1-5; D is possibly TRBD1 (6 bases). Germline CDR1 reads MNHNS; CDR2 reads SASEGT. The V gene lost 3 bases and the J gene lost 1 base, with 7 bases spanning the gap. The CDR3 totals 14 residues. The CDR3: CASSDQGSNQPQHF. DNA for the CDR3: TGTGCCAGCAGTGACCAGGGGAGCAATCAGCCCCAGCATTTT.

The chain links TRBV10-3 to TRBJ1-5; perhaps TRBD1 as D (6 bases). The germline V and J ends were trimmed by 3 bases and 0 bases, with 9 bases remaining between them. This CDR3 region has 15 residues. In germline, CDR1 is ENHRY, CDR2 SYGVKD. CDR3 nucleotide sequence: TGTGCCATCAGTGACAGGGGCGATAGCAATCAGCCCCAGCATTTT. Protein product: CAISDRGDSNQPQHF.

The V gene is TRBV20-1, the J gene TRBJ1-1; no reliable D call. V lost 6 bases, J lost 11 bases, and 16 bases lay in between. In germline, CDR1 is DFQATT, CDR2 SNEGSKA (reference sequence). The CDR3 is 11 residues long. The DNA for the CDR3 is TGCAGTGCCCAGGAGGCCAAGCTGGCTTTCTTT. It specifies CSAQEAKLAFF.

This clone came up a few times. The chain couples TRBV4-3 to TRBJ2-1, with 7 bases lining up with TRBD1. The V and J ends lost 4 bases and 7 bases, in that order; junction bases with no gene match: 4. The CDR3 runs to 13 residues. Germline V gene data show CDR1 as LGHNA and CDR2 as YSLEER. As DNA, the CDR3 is TGCGCCAGCAGCCTTCGGACAGGTAATGAGCAGTTCTTC. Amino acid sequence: CASSLRTGNEQFF.

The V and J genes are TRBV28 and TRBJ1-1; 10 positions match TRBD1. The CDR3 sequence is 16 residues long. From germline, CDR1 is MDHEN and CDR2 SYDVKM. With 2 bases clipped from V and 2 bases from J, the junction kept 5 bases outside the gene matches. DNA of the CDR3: TGTGCCAGCAGTTTAGCCGGGACAGGGGCCAACACTGAAGCTTTCTTT. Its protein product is CASSLAGTGANTEAFF.

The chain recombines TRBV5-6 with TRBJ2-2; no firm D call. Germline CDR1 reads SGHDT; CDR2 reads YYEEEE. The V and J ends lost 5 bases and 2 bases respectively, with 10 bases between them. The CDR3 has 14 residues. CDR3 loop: CASRPGVNTGELFF. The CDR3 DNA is TGTGCCAGCAGGCCGGGTGTTAACACCGGGGAGCTGTTTTTT.

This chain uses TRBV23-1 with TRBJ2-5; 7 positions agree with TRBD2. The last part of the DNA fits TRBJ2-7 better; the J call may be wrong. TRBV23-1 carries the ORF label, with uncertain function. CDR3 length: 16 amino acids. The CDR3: CASSQEAGDSPYEQYF. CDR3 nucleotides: TGCGCCAGCAGTCAAGAGGCGGGGGACTCTCCTTACGAGCAGTACTTC.

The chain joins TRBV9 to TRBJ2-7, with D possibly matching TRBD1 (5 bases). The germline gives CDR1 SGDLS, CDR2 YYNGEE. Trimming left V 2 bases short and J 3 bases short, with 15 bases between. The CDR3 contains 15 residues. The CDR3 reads CASSVADTASYEQYF. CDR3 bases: TGTGCCAGCAGCGTGGCGGACACCGCCAGCTACGAGCAGTACTTC.

CDR3 DNA sequence: TGTGCCAGCTCACCAGGCGGGACTGGGGCCAACGTCCTGACTTTC. It translates to CASSPGGTGANVLTF. The rearrangement links TRBV18 to TRBJ2-6, with D perhaps matching TRBD2 (6 bases). This CDR3 region has 15 residues. Germline V gene lookup returns CDR1 KGHSH and CDR2 LQKENI. V was clipped by 2 bases and J by 2 bases, with 7 bases between them. The complete variable domain, with remaining parts taken from reference TRBV18 and TRBJ2-6, reads NAGVMQNPRHLVRRRGQEARLRCSPMKGHSHVYWYRQLPEEGLKFMVYLQKENIIDESGMPKERFSAEFPKEGPSILRIQQVVRGDSAAYFCASSPGGTGANVLTFGAGSRLTVL.

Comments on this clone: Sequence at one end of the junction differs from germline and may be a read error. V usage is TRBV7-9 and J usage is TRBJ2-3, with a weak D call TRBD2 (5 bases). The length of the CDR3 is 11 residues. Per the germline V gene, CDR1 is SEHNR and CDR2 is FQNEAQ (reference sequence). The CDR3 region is CSSSFAGTQYF. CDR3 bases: TGTTCCAGCAGCTTCGCGGGTACGCAGTATTTT.

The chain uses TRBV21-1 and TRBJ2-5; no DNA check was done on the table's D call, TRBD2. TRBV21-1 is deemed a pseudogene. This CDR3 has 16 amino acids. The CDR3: CASSWGEIRYQETQYF. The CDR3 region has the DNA TGTGCCAGCAGCTGGGGGGAAATTCGGTACCAAGAGACCCAGTACTTC.

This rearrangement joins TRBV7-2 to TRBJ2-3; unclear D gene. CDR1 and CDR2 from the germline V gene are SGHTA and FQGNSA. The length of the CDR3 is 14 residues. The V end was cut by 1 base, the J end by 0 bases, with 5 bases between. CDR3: CASSLVPSTDTQYF. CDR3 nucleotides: TGTGCCAGCAGCTTAGTTCCTAGCACAGATACGCAGTATTTT.

CDR3 nucleotides: TGTGCCAGCAGCTTATCAGGCCTGAAAGAGACCCAGTACTTC. The encoded protein is CASSLSGLKETQYF. J is TRBJ2-5 and V is TRBV7-2; no clear D. The CDR3 sequence is 14 residues long. Per the germline V gene, CDR1 is SGHTA and CDR2 is FQGNSA. V was clipped by 2 bases and J by 3 bases, with 10 bases between them.

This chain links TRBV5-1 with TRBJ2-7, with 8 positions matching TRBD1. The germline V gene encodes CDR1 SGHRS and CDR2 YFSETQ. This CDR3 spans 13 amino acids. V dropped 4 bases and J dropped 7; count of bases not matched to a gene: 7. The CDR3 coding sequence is TGCGCCAGCAGCCAAACAGGGGACAGGGAGCAGTACTTC. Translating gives CASSQTGDREQYF.

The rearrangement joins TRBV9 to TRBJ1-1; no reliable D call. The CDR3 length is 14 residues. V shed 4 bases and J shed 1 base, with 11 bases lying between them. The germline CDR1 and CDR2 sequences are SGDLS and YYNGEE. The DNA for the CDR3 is TGTGCCAGCAGCCCCGAGGGAGCGAACACTGAAGCTTTCTTT. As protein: CASSPEGANTEAFF.

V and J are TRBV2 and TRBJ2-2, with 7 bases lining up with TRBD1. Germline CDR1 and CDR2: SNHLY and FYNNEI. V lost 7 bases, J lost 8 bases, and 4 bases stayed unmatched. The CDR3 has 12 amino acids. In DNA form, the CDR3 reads TGTGCCAGCATCGACAGGGTAGGGGAGCTGTTTTTT. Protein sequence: CASIDRVGELFF.